This T cell receptor beta chain was obtained from a study of CD8 T cells in ankylosing spondylitis. General study findings and limits: From matched ankylosing spondylitis synovial fluid, disease-linked clones were reportedly recovered at significantly enriched levels. Earlier authors reported some of these motif variants in reactive arthritis synovial fluid and blood. It appeared that ankylosing spondylitis blood was characterized by a TCR beta motif of 8 or 9 highly homologous variants. Clones linked with disease were CD8+ and fairly uncommon in the peripheral blood.

At least ten counts were recorded for this clonotype. Antigen: not known. The CDR3 length is 13 residues. In germline, CDR1 is SEHNR, CDR2 FQNEAQ (reference sequence). The V gene lost 4 bases and the J gene lost 9 bases, with 13 bases spanning the gap. Preparation of TCR beta libraries was done by quantitative 5'-RACE with molecular barcodes. TCRdb reprocessed the 5' RACE reads via MiXCR and lists one record per CDR3 protein. The sample consists of more than 400,000 distinct CDR3 sequences, roughly 5.3% of them appearing once. The chain links TRBV7-9 to TRBJ2-1, with D possibly TRBD2 on 6 matching bases. This clonotype was obtained from a male donor with ankylosing spondylitis. Sequenced sample: blood, either unsorted or a sorted T cell fraction (not recorded which). The CDR3 protein is CASSSEVLAEQFF. The CDR3 DNA sequence: TGTGCCAGCAGCTCTGAGGTACTAGCTGAGCAGTTCTTC.